The rows below give T cell receptor beta chains drawn from one sample of a study of T-cell reconstitution after alpha-beta-depleted transplantation in children. TCRdb ran MiXCR on the PCR reads and lists one entry per CDR3 protein. The sample records approximately 980,000 distinct CDR3 sequences, 25% to 35% being singletons. The sequencing here drew on PBMCs, mostly from graft donor cells, taken 360 days after TCRalphabeta/CD19-depleted stem cell transplant. All receptors come from a boy in the first two years of life who had a stem cell transplant for SCID, so the T cells may come from the graft donor. Both conserved end residues are part of each CDR3. Each record gives: D gene, V gene, J gene, clone size, CDR3 protein, CDR3 DNA. D genes are given only for firm matches. Clone size is given for some rows only: seen once, a few or many times, or a class if the clone is expanded.

>NA|TRBV20-1|TRBJ2-3|NA
CSVAFGFISDTQYF
TGCAGTGTTGCGTTCGGGTTTATTTCAGATACGCAGTATTTT
>NA|TRBV14|TRBJ2-6|few
CASSQRVAGANVLTF
TGTGCCAGCAGCCAAAGAGTAGCCGGGGCCAACGTCCTGACTTTC
>TRBD2|TRBV2|TRBJ2-2|NA
CASMGRGSTGELFF
TGTGCCAGCATGGGGCGGGGGAGCACCGGGGAGCTGTTTTTT
>NA|TRBV6-1|TRBJ2-2|NA
CASSVGGPTLGDTGELFF
TGTGCCAGCAGTGTTGGGGGGCCCACTCTGGGGGACACCGGGGAGCTGTTTTTT
>NA|TRBV4-2|TRBJ1-5|NA
CASRLAAGEDQPQHF
TGTGCCAGCCGCCTAGCGGCAGGGGAGGATCAGCCCCAGCATTTT
>NA|TRBV5-1|TRBJ2-5|few
CASRLTRDVETQYF
TGCGCCAGCAGACTTACCCGGGACGTAGAGACCCAGTACTTC
>NA|TRBV6-2/TRBV6-3|TRBJ2-2|NA
CASSYSGPVVGELFF
TGTGCCAGCAGTTACTCCGGCCCGGTTGTCGGGGAGCTGTTTTTT
>TRBD1|TRBV20-1|TRBJ2-3|few
CSASQGQGDPDTQYF
TGCAGTGCCTCTCAGGGACAGGGTGATCCAGATACGCAGTATTTT
>NA|TRBV7-6|TRBJ2-1|NA
CASSLARTVSSYNEQFF
TGTGCCAGCAGCTTAGCACGTACCGTGAGCTCCTACAATGAGCAGTTCTTC
>NA|TRBV24-1|TRBJ2-5|few
CATSDSSRAPQETQYF
TGTGCCACCAGTGATTCCTCCAGGGCCCCCCAAGAGACCCAGTACTTC
>NA|TRBV3-1|TRBJ2-5|few
CASSQGQRRMKETQYF
TGTGCCAGCAGCCAAGGGCAGCGGAGGATGAAGGAGACCCAGTACTTC
>NA|TRBV29-1|TRBJ2-7|few
CSVTRGMTEQYF
TGCAGCGTTACCCGAGGGATGACTGAGCAGTACTTC
>TRBD1|TRBV7-9|TRBJ2-7|few
CASSLTGLASYEQYF
TGTGCCAGCAGTCTGACAGGGCTTGCCTCCTACGAGCAGTACTTC
>TRBD2|TRBV5-6|TRBJ2-7|few
CASSFAGGHEQYF
TGTGCCAGCAGCTTTGCGGGGGGCCACGAGCAGTACTTC
>TRBD1|TRBV28|TRBJ2-1|NA
CASTNLRPGGIDNEQFF
TGTGCCAGCACCAATCTTCGGCCAGGGGGCATCGACAATGAGCAGTTCTTC
>NA|TRBV9|TRBJ2-3|few
CASSVDDSTDTQYF
TGTGCCAGCAGCGTAGATGATTCCACAGATACGCAGTATTTT
>NA|TRBV12-3/TRBV12-4|TRBJ2-3|many
CASSLVLSTDTQYF
TGTGCCAGCAGTTTGGTCCTAAGCACAGATACGCAGTATTTT
>NA|TRBV20-1|TRBJ1-1|NA
CSATSVGTPEAFF
TGCAGTGCTACCTCGGTAGGGACCCCTGAAGCTTTCTTT
>TRBD2|TRBV6-4|TRBJ2-5|few
CASRKHLGRGAGGPAETQYF
TGTGCCAGCAGAAAACACTTGGGACGGGGAGCGGGGGGGCCGGCAGAGACCCAGTACTTC
>TRBD2|TRBV3-1|TRBJ2-3|NA
CASSPRDSGAPDTQYF
TGTGCCAGCAGCCCCCGGGATAGCGGGGCCCCAGATACGCAGTATTTT
>NA|TRBV20-1|TRBJ2-5|few
CSARDFPSLQETQYF
TGCAGTGCTAGAGATTTCCCCTCACTACAAGAGACCCAGTACTTC
>TRBD2|TRBV5-1|TRBJ2-1|NA
CASSRSGGAFNEQFF
TGCGCCAGCAGCCGCAGCGGGGGGGCATTCAATGAGCAGTTCTTC
>NA|TRBV2|TRBJ1-4|NA
CASSLGVPLFF
TGTGCCAGCAGCCTAGGGGTGCCACTGTTTTTT
>TRBD1|TRBV12-3/TRBV12-4|TRBJ2-5|NA
CASSFRTGGGETQYF
TGTGCCAGCAGTTTCCGGACAGGGGGGGGGGAGACCCAGTACTTC
>NA|TRBV7-8|TRBJ2-7|NA
CASSPGGRAVYEQYF
TGTGCCAGCAGCCCCGGCGGACGGGCCGTCTACGAGCAGTACTTC
>NA|TRBV5-1|TRBJ1-4|few
CASSLAGGTNEKLFF
TGCGCCAGCAGCTTGGCGGGCGGCACTAATGAAAAACTGTTTTTT
>NA|TRBV27|TRBJ2-5|few
CASSRARTTTTETQYF
TGTGCCAGCAGTCGGGCCCGGACAACCACCACGGAGACCCAGTACTTC
>NA|TRBV12-3/TRBV12-4|TRBJ2-7|few
CASSFVLRPYEQYF
TGTGCCAGCAGTTTCGTCCTACGTCCTTACGAGCAGTACTTC
>NA|TRBV9|TRBJ1-1|NA
CASSVSTGWANTEAFF
TGTGCCAGCAGCGTATCGACAGGCTGGGCGAACACTGAAGCTTTCTTT
>NA|TRBV6-5|TRBJ2-7|many
CASSSWGSGEQYF
TGTGCCAGCAGTTCGTGGGGTAGTGGAGAGCAGTACTTC
>TRBD2|TRBV5-1|TRBJ2-3|NA
CASRLAGPPLDTQYF
TGCGCCAGCAGGCTAGCGGGACCGCCGTTGGATACGCAGTATTTT
>NA|TRBV5-5|TRBJ2-2|few
CASSPLTGPNTGELFF
TGTGCCAGCAGCCCCCTAACAGGTCCCAACACCGGGGAGCTGTTTTTT
>NA|TRBV2|TRBJ2-3|few
CASSEGQMVADTQYF
TGTGCCAGCAGTGAGGGGCAAATGGTAGCAGATACGCAGTATTTT
>TRBD1|TRBV7-9|TRBJ2-7|NA
CASSLYDRGNEQYF
TGTGCCAGCAGCTTATACGACAGGGGCAACGAGCAGTACTTC
>TRBD1|TRBV18|TRBJ2-3|NA
CASSPGQGVPDTQYF
TGTGCCAGCTCGCCGGGACAGGGAGTACCAGATACGCAGTATTTT
>TRBD2|TRBV10-3|TRBJ2-1|NA
CAILLAGVNEQFF
TGTGCCATCTTACTAGCGGGGGTCAATGAGCAGTTCTTC
>NA|TRBV5-1|TRBJ2-3|NA
CASSYEGSDTQYF
TGCGCCAGCAGCTATGAGGGGTCAGATACGCAGTATTTT
>TRBD2|TRBV5-1|TRBJ2-1|NA
CASSLAGGPPSYNEQFF
TGCGCCAGCAGCTTAGCGGGGGGCCCACCATCCTACAATGAGCAGTTCTTC